One sample yielded the 27 T cell receptor beta chains listed below, sequenced in a study of shared clonotypes between healthy human individuals. Libraries were prepared by immunoSEQ multiplex PCR; TCRdb keeps only in-frame clonotypes and omits some of them. The sample lists 2 million to 3 million clones, approximately 94% occurring once. The sequencing sample was made of naive CD4+ T cells sorted from blood. As to subset: CD45RA+ positively selected. These receptors were obtained from a man in his late teens or twenties in good health.

The chain couples TRBV5-4 to TRBJ2-7, with D possibly being TRBD2 (6 bases). CDR1 and CDR2 (germline): SGHNT, YYREEE (reference sequence). This CDR3 comprises 12 residues. Trimming removed 0 bases at V and 9 bases at J, with 10 bases between. The CDR3 sequence: CASSLDGGRQYF. The CDR3 DNA is TGTGCCAGCAGCTTGGATGGAGGGAGGCAGTACTTC.

The genes are TRBV9 and TRBJ1-4; perhaps TRBD1 as D (5 bases). The CDR3 is 14 amino acids. V was cut by 4 bases and J by 8 bases, with 15 bases left in between. Per germline, CDR1 SGDLS and CDR2 YYNGEE. CDR3 in DNA: TGTGCCAGCAGCCCAGAGGGACGCGGAGAAAAACTGTTTTTT. This codes for CASSPEGRGEKLFF.

The J gene is TRBJ2-7, the V gene TRBV28; D is unclear. Looked up from germline, CDR1 is MDHEN and CDR2 is SYDVKM. CDR3 length equals 12 residues. V was pared by 10 bases and J by 2 bases, with 12 bases between. The CDR3 coding sequence is TGTGCCATTTGTCGGGTGACCTACGAGCAGTACTTC. Its translation: CAICRVTYEQYF. Filled out from reference TRBV28 and TRBJ2-7, the complete variable domain reads DVKVTQSSRYLVKRTGEKVFLECVQDMDHENMFWYRQDPGLGLRLIYFSYDVKMKEKGDIPEGYSVSREKKERFSLILESASTNQTSMYLCAICRVTYEQYFGPGTRLTVT.

On this clone itself: Other DNA sequences in the same sample also yield this CDR3. The chain uses TRBV28 and TRBJ1-2; D possibly corresponds to TRBD1 (5 bases). In germline, CDR1 is MDHEN, CDR2 SYDVKM. The V gene lost 5 bases and the J gene lost 2 bases, with 12 bases spanning the gap. This CDR3 spans 14 amino acids. The CDR3 spells CASSTGTANYGYTF. CDR3 bases: TGTGCCAGCAGTACCGGGACGGCCAACTATGGCTACACCTTC.

A remark on this clone: At one of its ends the junction is not consistent with the germline gene, which may arise from a read error. This chain uses TRBV27 with TRBJ2-2, with no clear D. Germline CDR1 is MNHEY and CDR2 is SMNVEV (reference sequence). This CDR3 region has 9 residues. In nucleotides, the CDR3 is TGCCTCGTCGCCGGGGAGCTGTTTTTT. Translated, it gives CLVAGELFF.

Comments on this clone: Other DNA sequences in this sample translate to the same CDR3. V gene TRBV11-2 combines with J gene TRBJ1-1; 9 bases are shared with TRBD1. Germline V gives CDR1 SGHAT, CDR2 FQNNGV. The trim removed 6 bases at V and 5 bases at J, leaving 7 bases unmatched. The CDR3 is 14 residues long. The CDR3 loop reads CASSLDRGGTEAFF. The CDR3 DNA sequence: TGTGCCAGCAGTCTGGACAGGGGAGGGACTGAAGCTTTCTTT.

J is TRBJ2-7 and V is TRBV11-3; D is perhaps TRBD1 (5 bases). Trimming removed 2 bases at V and 4 bases at J, with 6 bases between. The length of the CDR3 is 12 residues. CDR1 is SGHNT, CDR2 YENEEA, per germline. The CDR3 bases are TGTGCCAGCAGCTTAACAGGATACGAGCAGTACTTC. Translation gives CASSLTGYEQYF.

The chain combines TRBV30 with TRBJ2-3, with 15 bases lining up with TRBD2. The CDR3 runs to 19 residues. V was clipped by 7 bases and J by 1 base; unmatched bases: 15. Germline V gene lookup returns CDR1 GTSNPN and CDR2 SVGIG (reference sequence). The CDR3: CAYDTARTSGGAGTDTQYF. The CDR3 bases are TGTGCCTACGATACGGCCAGGACTAGCGGGGGGGCCGGCACAGATACGCAGTATTTT.

The chain is built from TRBV7-3 and TRBJ2-5, with D possibly matching TRBD1 (5 bases). Germline lookup yields CDR1 SGHTA and CDR2 FQGTGA. The CDR3 runs to 16 residues. Trimming stripped 3 bases from V and 4 bases from J, with 18 bases between. CDR3 coding DNA: TGTGCCAGCAGCTTCCAAGGGGTCTATGATCGAGAGACCCAGTACTTC. Translating it yields CASSFQGVYDRETQYF.

This chain joins TRBV13 and TRBJ1-1; D call uncertain. The CDR3 has 15 amino acids. V lost 7 bases and J lost 1, with 16 bases in between. CDR1 is PRHDT, CDR2 FYEKMQ, per germline (reference sequence). The CDR3 DNA reads as TGTGCCAGCACCCAAGAGGATGAGAAGAACACTGAAGCTTTCTTT. It translates to CASTQEDEKNTEAFF.

The chain uses TRBV16 and TRBJ1-5; no reliable D call. Germline V CDR1 and CDR2: KGHSY, FQNENV. CDR3 length: 13 amino acids. The V end lost 1 base, the J end lost 7 bases, and 8 bases lay between the germline ends. DNA for the CDR3: TGTGCCAGCAGCCAATTGAGAGGACAGCCCCAGCATTTT. It is translated as CASSQLRGQPQHF.

The chain combines TRBV11-3 with TRBJ2-1; 12 nucleotides align to TRBD2. The V and J ends lost 5 bases and 4 bases, in that order; junction bases with no gene match: 6. Germline lookup yields CDR1 SGHNT and CDR2 YENEEA. The CDR3 is 16 amino acids. The CDR3, as DNA: TGTGCCAGCAGCCGGATAGGACTAGCGGGGTACAATGAGCAGTTCTTC. As protein: CASSRIGLAGYNEQFF.

The rearrangement joins TRBV18 to TRBJ2-7; TRBD2 aligns across 9 bases. The V gene end was trimmed by 8 bases and the J gene end by 3 bases; junction bases not matched to a gene: 11. The CDR3 runs 15 residues. In germline, CDR1 is KGHSH, CDR2 LQKENI. The CDR3 DNA follows: TGTGCCAGCGCCCCTGGGCTAGCGGGAAGCTACGAGCAGTACTTC. Translated, it gives CASAPGLAGSYEQYF.

As to this clone: The same CDR3 arises from other DNA sequences in this sample as well. The chain is built from TRBV28 and TRBJ1-2; unclear D gene. CDR1 is MDHEN and CDR2 is SYDVKM in the germline V gene. V was pared by 5 bases and J by 4 bases, with 8 bases between. The CDR3 length is 12 residues. The DNA of the CDR3 is TGTGCCAGCAGTCCGGACTCCTATGGCTACACCTTC. It translates to CASSPDSYGYTF.

V and J are TRBV9 and TRBJ2-7, with 10 bases matching TRBD1. This CDR3 contains 14 residues. With 3 bases clipped from V and 4 bases from J, the junction kept 4 bases outside the gene matches. Germline CDR1 is SGDLS and CDR2 is YYNGEE. CDR3 sequence: CASSAGQGKYEQYF. The DNA for the CDR3 is TGTGCCAGCAGCGCGGGACAGGGGAAGTACGAGCAGTACTTC.

The chain combines TRBV7-9 with TRBJ1-3; D may be TRBD1 (6 bases). Germline values: CDR1 SEHNR, CDR2 FQNEAQ (reference sequence). Trimming shortened V by 3 bases and J by 0 bases, and 18 bases separated the two germline ends. The CDR3 contains 18 residues. The CDR3 protein is CASSFIRPVDSSGNTIYF. The CDR3 region has the DNA TGTGCCAGCAGCTTTATTCGGCCGGTGGACAGCTCTGGAAACACCATATATTTT.

This rearrangement joins TRBV10-3 to TRBJ2-7, with D possibly matching TRBD1 (8 bases). Trimming stripped 3 bases from V and 5 bases from J, with 17 bases between. CDR3 length: 15 residues. Germline CDR1 and CDR2: ENHRY and SYGVKD. CDR3 DNA sequence: TGTGCCATCAGTGAAGGCGCACAGGGGGGGAACGAGCAGTACTTC. Its protein product is CAISEGAQGGNEQYF.

The chain carries TRBV5-6 and TRBJ2-2; D gene unclear. The germline V gene encodes CDR1 SGHDT and CDR2 YYEEEE. The CDR3 runs to 12 residues. V lost 5 bases, J lost 1 base, and 3 bases lay in between. The CDR3 loop is CASRLNTGELFF. In DNA form, the CDR3 reads TGTGCCAGCAGACTGAACACCGGGGAGCTGTTTTTT.

The chain is built from TRBV9 and TRBJ2-7; TRBD1 aligns across 9 bases. V gave up 3 bases and J gave up 2 bases; unmatched junction bases: 6. Germline V gene sequence: CDR1 SGDLS, CDR2 YYNGEE. The CDR3 runs to 15 residues. The DNA of the CDR3 is TGTGCCAGCAGCGAGGGACAGGGCCTAACCTACGAGCAGTACTTC. This gives the protein CASSEGQGLTYEQYF.

V and J are TRBV6-5 and TRBJ2-3; D may be TRBD1 or TRBD2 (6 bases each). Trimming stripped 4 bases from V and 6 bases from J, with 17 bases between. CDR3 length equals 15 residues. Per the germline V gene, CDR1 is MNHEY and CDR2 is SVGAGI. CDR3 in amino acids: CASSSQGQDYDTQYF. CDR3 bases: TGTGCCAGCAGTTCCCAGGGGCAGGACTATGATACGCAGTATTTT.

The V and J genes are TRBV4-3 and TRBJ1-1, with D maybe TRBD1 (6 bases). Germline V gene sequence: CDR1 LGHNA, CDR2 YSLEER. With 3 bases removed from V and 1 base from J, the gap between germline ends came to 9 bases. The CDR3 totals 14 residues. As DNA, the CDR3 is TGCGCCAGCAGCCAGTCGACAGGGAACACTGAAGCTTTCTTT. This gives the protein CASSQSTGNTEAFF.

This sequence joins TRBV4-3 and TRBJ1-2; possibly TRBD1 for D (5 bases). This CDR3 region has 15 residues. Per germline, CDR1 LGHNA and CDR2 YSLEER. Trimming removed 2 bases from V and 3 bases from J, with 13 bases in between. CDR3 coding DNA: TGCGCCAGCAGCCAATCTGACGCAGGGTACTATGGCTACACCTTC. It is translated as CASSQSDAGYYGYTF.

The rearrangement joins TRBV6-6 to TRBJ1-1, with D possibly TRBD1 on 5 matching bases. The CDR3 consists of 15 residues. Trimming pared 5 bases from V and 1 base from J, leaving 14 bases between. Per the germline V gene, CDR1 is MNHNY and CDR2 is SVGAGI (reference sequence). The CDR3, as DNA: TGTGCCAGCAGTCTCCAGGGAGGAGCGAACACTGAAGCTTTCTTT. Its translation is CASSLQGGANTEAFF.

In this sample, this clone turned up a few times. The genes are TRBV30 and TRBJ1-1; 8 bases are shared with TRBD1. The CDR3 contains 12 residues. Per germline, CDR1 GTSNPN and CDR2 SVGIG (reference sequence). V lost 5 bases, J lost 1 base, and 0 bases stayed unmatched. This CDR3 is CAWGTGNTEAFF. The CDR3 nucleotides are TGTGCCTGGGGGACAGGGAACACTGAAGCTTTCTTT.

Of note for this clone: The sample has other DNA sequences that encode this CDR3 too. The chain has TRBV5-1 and TRBJ2-6; D call uncertain. V was clipped by 4 bases and J by 2 bases, with 7 bases between them. Per germline, CDR1 SGHRS and CDR2 YFSETQ. This CDR3 contains 14 residues. DNA for the CDR3: TGCGCCAGCAGCCTAGACCCTGGGGCCAACGTCCTGACTTTC. Its protein product is CASSLDPGANVLTF.

The chain employs TRBV19 and TRBJ1-5; D may be TRBD1 (5 bases). Germline CDR1 and CDR2: LNHDA and SQIVND (reference sequence). CDR3 size: 16 residues. Trimming took 1 base from V and 6 from J, leaving 16 bases between them. The CDR3 reads CASSIGGTGGGQPQHF. CDR3 bases: TGTGCCAGTAGTATAGGGGGGACCGGTGGCGGTCAGCCCCAGCATTTT.

The V call is TRBV2, the J call TRBJ2-2, with D tentatively TRBD2 (6 bases). CDR1 and CDR2 (germline): SNHLY, FYNNEI. Trimming stripped 2 bases from V and 1 base from J, with 8 bases between. The CDR3 covers 15 residues. The CDR3 coding sequence is TGTGCCAGCAGTGAACAGCGGGTGAACACCGGGGAGCTGTTTTTT. Amino acids: CASSEQRVNTGELFF.